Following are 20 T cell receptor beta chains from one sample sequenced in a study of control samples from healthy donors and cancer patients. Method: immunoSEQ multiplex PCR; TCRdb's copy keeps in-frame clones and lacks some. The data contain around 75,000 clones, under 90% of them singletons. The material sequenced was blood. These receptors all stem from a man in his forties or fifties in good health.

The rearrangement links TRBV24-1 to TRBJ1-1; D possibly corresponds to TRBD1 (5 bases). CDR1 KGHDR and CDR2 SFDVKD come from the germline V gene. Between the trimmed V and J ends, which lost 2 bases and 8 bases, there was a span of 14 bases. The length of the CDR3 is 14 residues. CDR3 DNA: TGTGCCACCAGTGATTCGATGGGACGGGGGGAAGCTTTCTTT. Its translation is CATSDSMGRGEAFF.

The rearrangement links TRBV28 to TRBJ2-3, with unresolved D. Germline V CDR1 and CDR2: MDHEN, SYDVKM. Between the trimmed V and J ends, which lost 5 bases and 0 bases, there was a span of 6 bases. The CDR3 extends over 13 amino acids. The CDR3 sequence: CASSPPSTDTQYF. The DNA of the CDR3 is TGTGCCAGCAGTCCACCTAGCACAGATACGCAGTATTTT.

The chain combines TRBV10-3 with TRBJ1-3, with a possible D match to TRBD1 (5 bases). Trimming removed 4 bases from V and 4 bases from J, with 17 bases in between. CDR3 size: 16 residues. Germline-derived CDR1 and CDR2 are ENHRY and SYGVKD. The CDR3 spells CAISAGSGTSGNTIYF. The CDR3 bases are TGTGCCATCAGTGCAGGCTCCGGGACGTCAGGAAACACCATATATTTT.

The CDR3 is CASSKAHRDNEQFF. Written as DNA, the CDR3 is TGTGCCAGCAGCAAAGCTCACAGGGACAATGAGCAGTTCTTC. This chain connects TRBV21-1 to TRBJ2-1; TRBD1, the table's D call, lacks a check against the DNA. TRBV21-1 is a pseudogene. This CDR3 contains 14 residues.

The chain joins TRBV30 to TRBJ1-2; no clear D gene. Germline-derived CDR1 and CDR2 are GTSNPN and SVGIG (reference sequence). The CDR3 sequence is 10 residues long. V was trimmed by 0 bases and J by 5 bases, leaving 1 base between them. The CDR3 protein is CAWSVYGYTF. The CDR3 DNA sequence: TGTGCCTGGAGTGTATATGGCTACACCTTC.

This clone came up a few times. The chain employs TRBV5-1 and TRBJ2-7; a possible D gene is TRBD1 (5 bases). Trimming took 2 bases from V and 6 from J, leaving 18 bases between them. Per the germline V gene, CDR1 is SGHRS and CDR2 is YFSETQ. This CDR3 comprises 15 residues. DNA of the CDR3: TGCGCCAGCAGCTTCATGCAGGGTGAAGTCGTCGAGCAGTACTTC. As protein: CASSFMQGEVVEQYF. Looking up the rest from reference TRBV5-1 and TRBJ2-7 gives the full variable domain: KAGVTQTPRYLIKTRGQQVTLSCSPISGHRSVSWYQQTPGQGLQFLFEYFSETQRNKGNFPGRFSGRQFSNSRSEMNVSTLELGDSALYLCASSFMQGEVVEQYFGPGTRLTVT.

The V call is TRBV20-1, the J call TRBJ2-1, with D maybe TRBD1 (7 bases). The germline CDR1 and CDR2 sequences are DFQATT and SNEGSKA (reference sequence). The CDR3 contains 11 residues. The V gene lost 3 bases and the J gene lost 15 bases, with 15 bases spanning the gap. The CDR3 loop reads CSARGQGGMFF. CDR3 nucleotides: TGCAGTGCTAGGGGGCAGGGGGGTATGTTCTTC.

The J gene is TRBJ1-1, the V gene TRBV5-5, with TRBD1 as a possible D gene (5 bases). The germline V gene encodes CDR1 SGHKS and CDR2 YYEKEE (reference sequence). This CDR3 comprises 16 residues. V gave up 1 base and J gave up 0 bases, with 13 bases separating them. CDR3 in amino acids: CASSLRAGSMNTEAFF. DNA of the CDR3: TGTGCCAGCAGCTTGAGGGCAGGGTCAATGAACACTGAAGCTTTCTTT. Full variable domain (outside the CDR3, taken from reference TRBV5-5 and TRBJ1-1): DAGVTQSPTHLIKTRGQQVTLRCSPISGHKSVSWYQQVLGQGPQFIFQYYEKEERGRGNFPDRFSARQFPNYSSELNVNALLLGDSALYLCASSLRAGSMNTEAFFGQGTRLTVV.

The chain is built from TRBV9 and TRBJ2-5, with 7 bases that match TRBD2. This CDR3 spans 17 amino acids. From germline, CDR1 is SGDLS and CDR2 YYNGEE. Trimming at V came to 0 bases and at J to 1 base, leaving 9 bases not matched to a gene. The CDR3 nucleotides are TGTGCCAGCAGCGTAGAAGTGGGGGGAGGGCCCCAAGAGACCCAGTACTTC. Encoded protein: CASSVEVGGGPQETQYF.

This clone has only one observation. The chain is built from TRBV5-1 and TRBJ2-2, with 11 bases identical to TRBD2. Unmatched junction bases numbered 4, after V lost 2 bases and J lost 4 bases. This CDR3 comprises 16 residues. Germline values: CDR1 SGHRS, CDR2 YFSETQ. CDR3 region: CASSFTTSGATGELFF. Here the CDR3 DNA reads TGCGCCAGCAGCTTCACGACTAGCGGGGCCACCGGGGAGCTGTTTTTT.

CDR3 nucleotides: TGTGCCAGCAGTCTGAATGGCCAACTCCCTAACTATGGCTACACCTTC. Translating it yields CASSLNGQLPNYGYTF. This chain links TRBV27 with TRBJ1-2; D is ambiguous. The CDR3 contains 16 residues. Germline CDR1 MNHEY, CDR2 SMNVEV (reference sequence). The V and J ends lost 5 bases and 0 bases respectively, with 16 bases between them.

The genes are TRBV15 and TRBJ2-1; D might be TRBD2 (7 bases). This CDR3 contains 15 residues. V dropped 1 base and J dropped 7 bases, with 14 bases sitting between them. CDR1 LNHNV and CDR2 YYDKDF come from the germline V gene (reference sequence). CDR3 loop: CATSRGGGRGNEQFF. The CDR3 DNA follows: TGTGCCACCAGCAGAGGTGGGGGGAGGGGGAATGAGCAGTTCTTC. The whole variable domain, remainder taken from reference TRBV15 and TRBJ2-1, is DAMVIQNPRYQVTQFGKPVTLSCSQTLNHNVMYWYQQKSSQAPKLLFHYYDKDFNNEADTPDNFQSRRPNTSFCFLDIRSPGLGDTAMYLCATSRGGGRGNEQFFGPGTRLTVL.

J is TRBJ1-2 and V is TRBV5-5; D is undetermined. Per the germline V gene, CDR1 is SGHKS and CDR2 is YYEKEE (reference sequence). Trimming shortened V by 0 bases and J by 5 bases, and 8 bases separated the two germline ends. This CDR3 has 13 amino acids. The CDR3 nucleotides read TGTGCCAGCAGCTTGGACAACACATATGGCTACACCTTC. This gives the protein CASSLDNTYGYTF.

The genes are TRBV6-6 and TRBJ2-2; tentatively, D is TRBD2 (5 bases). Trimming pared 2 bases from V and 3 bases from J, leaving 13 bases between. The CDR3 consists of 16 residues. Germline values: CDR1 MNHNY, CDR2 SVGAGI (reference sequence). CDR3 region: CASSYQRAGDTGELFF. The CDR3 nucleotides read TGTGCCAGCAGTTACCAGAGGGCCGGGGACACCGGGGAGCTGTTTTTT.

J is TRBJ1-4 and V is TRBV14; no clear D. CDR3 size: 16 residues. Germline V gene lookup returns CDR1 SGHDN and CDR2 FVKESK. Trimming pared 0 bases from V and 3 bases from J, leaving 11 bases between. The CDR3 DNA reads TGTGCCAGCAGCCAAGATCTAGCCACGGCTAATGAAAAACTGTTTTTT. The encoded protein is CASSQDLATANEKLFF.

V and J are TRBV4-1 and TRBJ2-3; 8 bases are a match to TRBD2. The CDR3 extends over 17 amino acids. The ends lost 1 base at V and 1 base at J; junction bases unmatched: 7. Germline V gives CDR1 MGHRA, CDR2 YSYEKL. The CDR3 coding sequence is TGCGCCAGCAGCCAAGGACCGGGGGGGAGCCGCACAGATACGCAGTATTTT. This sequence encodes CASSQGPGGSRTDTQYF.

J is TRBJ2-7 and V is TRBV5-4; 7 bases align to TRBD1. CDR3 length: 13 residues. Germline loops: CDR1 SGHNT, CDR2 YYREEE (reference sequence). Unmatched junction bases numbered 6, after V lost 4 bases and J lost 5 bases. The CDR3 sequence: CASSQNRGDEQYF. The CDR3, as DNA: TGTGCCAGCAGCCAGAACAGGGGCGACGAGCAGTACTTC.

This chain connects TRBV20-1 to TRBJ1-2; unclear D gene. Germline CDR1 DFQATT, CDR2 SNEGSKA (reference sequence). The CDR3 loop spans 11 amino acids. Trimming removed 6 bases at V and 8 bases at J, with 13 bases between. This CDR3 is CSAPLSGGYTF. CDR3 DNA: TGCAGTGCCCCCCTAAGCGGAGGCTACACCTTC.

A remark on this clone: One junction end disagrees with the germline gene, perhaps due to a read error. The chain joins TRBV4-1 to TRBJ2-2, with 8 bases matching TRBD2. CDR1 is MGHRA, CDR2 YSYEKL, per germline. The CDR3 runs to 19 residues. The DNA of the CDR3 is TGCGCCCGCAGCCACGACGGTGAGACTAGCGCCCGAGGCACCGGGGAGCTGTTTTTT. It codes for CARSHDGETSARGTGELFF.

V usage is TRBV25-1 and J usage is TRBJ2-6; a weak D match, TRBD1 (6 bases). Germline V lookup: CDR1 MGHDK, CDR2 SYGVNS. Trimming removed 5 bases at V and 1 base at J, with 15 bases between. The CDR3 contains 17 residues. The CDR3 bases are TGTGCCAGCAGTCCTCAGGGGCCAGGATCTGGGGCCAACGTCCTGACTTTC. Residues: CASSPQGPGSGANVLTF. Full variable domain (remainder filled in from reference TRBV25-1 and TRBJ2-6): EADIYQTPRYLVIGTGKKITLECSQTMGHDKMYWYQQDPGMELHLIHYSYGVNSTEKGDLSSESTVSRIRTEHFPLTLESARPSHTSQYLCASSPQGPGSGANVLTFGAGSRLTVL.